This T cell receptor beta chain was identified during a study of beta chain features in type 1 diabetes. The CDR3 contains 16 residues. Per germline, CDR1 MNHEY and CDR2 SMNVEV (reference sequence). Unmatched junction bases numbered 11, after V lost 5 bases and J lost 2 bases. Note on this clone: Its specificity is unknown.

Reverse transcription of all isolated RNA meant that expressed TCRB transcripts were sequenced. TCRdb's table, derived via immunoSEQ multiplex PCR, lists solely in-frame clones and lacks some. This sample has 250,000 to 300,000 clones, with roughly a quarter found just once. Study-wide results and caveats: For type 1 diabetes patients, VDJ junctions showed fewer insertions and more deletions. Moderately but significantly shorter TCRB CDR3s were found in Type 1 diabetes patients in all four CD4+ subsets. Researchers reported that naive, central memory and Treg TCRB repertoires appeared more similar in patients than in healthy donors.

One heparinised draw of blood, averaging approximately 110 mL, came from each donor. Populations isolated by sorting all had purity greater than 95%. The specimen sequenced was naive CD4+ T cells from blood. The chain is built from TRBV27 and TRBJ2-5; TRBD1 agrees at 7 bases. The receptor was isolated from a woman between 25 and 40 years old with type 1 diabetes. The CDR3 region is CASSTNGPGQQETQYF. The DNA of the CDR3 is TGTGCCAGCAGTACTAACGGACCGGGACAGCAAGAGACCCAGTACTTC.